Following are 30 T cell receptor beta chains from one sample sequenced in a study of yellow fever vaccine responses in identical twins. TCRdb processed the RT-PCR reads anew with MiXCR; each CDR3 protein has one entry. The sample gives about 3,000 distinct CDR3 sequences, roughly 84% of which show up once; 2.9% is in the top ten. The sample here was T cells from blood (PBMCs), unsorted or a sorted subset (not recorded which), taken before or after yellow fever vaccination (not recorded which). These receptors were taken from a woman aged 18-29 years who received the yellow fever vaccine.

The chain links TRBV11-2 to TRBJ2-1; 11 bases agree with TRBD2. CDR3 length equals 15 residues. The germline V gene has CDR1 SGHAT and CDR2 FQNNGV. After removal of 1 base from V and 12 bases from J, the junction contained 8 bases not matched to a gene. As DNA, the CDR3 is TGTGCCAGCAGCTTAGTTACTAGCGGGAGCTCGGGGCAGTTCTTC. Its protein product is CASSLVTSGSSGQFF. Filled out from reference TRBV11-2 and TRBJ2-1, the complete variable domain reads EAGVAQSPRYKIIEKRQSVAFWCNPISGHATLYWYQQILGQGPKLLIQFQNNGVVDDSQLPKDRFSAERLKGVDSTLKIQPAKLEDSAVYLCASSLVTSGSSGQFFGPGTRLTVL.

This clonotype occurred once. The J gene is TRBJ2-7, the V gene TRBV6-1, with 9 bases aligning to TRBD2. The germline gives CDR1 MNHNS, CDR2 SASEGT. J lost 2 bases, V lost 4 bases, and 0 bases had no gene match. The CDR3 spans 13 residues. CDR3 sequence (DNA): TGTGCCAGCAGTGTAGCGGGGGCCTACGAGCAGTACTTC. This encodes CASSVAGAYEQYF.

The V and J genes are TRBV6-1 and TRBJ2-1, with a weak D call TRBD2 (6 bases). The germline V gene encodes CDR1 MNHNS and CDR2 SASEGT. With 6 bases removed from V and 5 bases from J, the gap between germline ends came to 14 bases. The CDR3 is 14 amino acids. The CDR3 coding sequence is TGTGCCAGCAGCAGAACGGGACTCGACAATGAGCAGTTCTTC. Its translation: CASSRTGLDNEQFF.

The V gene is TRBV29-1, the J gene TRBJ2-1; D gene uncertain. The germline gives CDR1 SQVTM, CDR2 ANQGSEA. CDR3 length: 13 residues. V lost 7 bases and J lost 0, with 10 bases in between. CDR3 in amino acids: CSACIISYNEQFF. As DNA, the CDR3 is TGCAGCGCTTGTATTATCTCCTACAATGAGCAGTTCTTC.

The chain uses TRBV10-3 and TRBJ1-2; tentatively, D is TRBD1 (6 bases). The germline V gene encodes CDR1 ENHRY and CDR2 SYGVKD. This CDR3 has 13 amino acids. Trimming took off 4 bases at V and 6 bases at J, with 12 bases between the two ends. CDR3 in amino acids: CAISVGAEDGYTF. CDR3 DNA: TGTGCCATCAGTGTGGGGGCGGAGGATGGCTACACCTTC.

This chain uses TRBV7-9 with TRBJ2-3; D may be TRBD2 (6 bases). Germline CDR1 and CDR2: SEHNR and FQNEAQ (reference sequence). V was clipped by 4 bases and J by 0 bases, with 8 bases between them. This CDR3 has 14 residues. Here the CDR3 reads CASSSSASTDTQYF. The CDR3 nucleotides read TGTGCCAGCAGCTCTAGCGCAAGCACAGATACGCAGTATTTT.

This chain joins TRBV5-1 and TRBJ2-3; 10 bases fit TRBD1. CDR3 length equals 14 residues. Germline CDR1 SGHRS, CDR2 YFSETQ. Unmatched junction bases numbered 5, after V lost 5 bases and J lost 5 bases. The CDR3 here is CASSDRGRLDTQYF. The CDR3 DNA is TGCGCCAGCAGTGACAGGGGGCGCCTAGATACGCAGTATTTT.

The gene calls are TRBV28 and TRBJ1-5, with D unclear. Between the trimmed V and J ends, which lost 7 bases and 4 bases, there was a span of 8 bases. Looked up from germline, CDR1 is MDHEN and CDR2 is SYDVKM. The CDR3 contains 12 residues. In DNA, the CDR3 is TGTGCCAGCACCCCCCAGAATCAGCCCCAGCATTTT. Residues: CASTPQNQPQHF.

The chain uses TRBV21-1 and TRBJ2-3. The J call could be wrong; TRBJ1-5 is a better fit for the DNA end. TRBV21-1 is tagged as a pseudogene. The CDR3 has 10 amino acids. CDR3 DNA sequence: TGTGCCAGGTTACCAGATACGCAGCATTTT. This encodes CARLPDTQHF.

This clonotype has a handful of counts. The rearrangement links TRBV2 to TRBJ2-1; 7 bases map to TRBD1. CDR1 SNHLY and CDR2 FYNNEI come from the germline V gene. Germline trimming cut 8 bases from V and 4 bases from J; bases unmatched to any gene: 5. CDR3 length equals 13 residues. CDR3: CASGTEVYNEQFF. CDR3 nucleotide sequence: TGTGCCAGCGGGACAGAGGTTTACAATGAGCAGTTCTTC.

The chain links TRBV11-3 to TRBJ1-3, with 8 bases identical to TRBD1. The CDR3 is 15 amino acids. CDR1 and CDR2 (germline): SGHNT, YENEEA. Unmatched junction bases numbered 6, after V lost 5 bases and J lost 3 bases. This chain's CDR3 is CASSEDREYGNTIYF. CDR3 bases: TGTGCCAGCAGCGAGGACAGGGAATATGGAAACACCATATATTTT.

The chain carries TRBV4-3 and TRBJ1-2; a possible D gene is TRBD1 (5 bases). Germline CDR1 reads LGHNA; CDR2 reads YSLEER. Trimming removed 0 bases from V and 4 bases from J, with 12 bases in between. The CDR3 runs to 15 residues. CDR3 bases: TGCGCCAGCAGCCAAGACGTAACCAGGGCCTATGGCTACACCTTC. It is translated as CASSQDVTRAYGYTF.

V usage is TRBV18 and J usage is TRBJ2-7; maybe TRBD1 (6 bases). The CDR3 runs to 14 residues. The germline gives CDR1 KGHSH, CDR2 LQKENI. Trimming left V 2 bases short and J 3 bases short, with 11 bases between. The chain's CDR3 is CASSPFAGDYEQYF. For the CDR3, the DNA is TGTGCCAGCTCACCATTCGCAGGGGACTACGAGCAGTACTTC.

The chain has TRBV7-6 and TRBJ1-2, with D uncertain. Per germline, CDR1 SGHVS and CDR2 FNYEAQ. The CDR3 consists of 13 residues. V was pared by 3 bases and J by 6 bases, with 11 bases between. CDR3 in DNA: TGTGCCAGCAGCTTTTCTCTCGCGAATGGCTACACCTTC. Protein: CASSFSLANGYTF. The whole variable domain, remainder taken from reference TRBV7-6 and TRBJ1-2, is GAGVSQSPRYKVTKRGQDVALRCDPISGHVSLYWYRQALGQGPEFLTYFNYEAQQDKSGLPNDRFSAERPEGSISTLTIQRTEQRDSAMYRCASSFSLANGYTFGSGTRLTVV.

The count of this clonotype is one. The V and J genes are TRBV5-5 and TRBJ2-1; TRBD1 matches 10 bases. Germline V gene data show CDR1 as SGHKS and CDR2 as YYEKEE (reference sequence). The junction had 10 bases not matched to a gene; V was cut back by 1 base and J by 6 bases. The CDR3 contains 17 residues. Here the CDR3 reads CASSLIVTGGYGNEQFF. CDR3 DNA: TGTGCCAGCAGCTTGATAGTGACAGGGGGCTATGGCAATGAGCAGTTCTTC.

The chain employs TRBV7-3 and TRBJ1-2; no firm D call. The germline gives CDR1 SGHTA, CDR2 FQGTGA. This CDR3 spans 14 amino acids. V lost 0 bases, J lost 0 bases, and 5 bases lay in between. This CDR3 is CASSLTSTNYGYTF. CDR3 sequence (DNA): TGTGCCAGCAGCTTAACGTCCACTAACTATGGCTACACCTTC.

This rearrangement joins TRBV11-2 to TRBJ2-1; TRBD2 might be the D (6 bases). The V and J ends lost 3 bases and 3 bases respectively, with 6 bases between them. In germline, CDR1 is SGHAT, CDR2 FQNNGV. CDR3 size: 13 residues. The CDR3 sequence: CASSLGLYNEQFF. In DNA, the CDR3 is TGTGCCAGCAGCTTGGGACTCTACAATGAGCAGTTCTTC.

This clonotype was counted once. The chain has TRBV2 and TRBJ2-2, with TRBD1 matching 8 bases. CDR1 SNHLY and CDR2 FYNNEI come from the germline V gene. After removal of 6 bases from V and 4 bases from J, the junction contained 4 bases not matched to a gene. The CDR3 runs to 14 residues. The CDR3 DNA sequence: TGTGCCAGCAGGAACAGGGGGTCCACCGGGGAGCTGTTTTTT. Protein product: CASRNRGSTGELFF.

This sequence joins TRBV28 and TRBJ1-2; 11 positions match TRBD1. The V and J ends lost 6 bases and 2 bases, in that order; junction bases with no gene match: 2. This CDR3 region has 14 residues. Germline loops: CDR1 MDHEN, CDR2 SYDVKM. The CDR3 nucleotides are TGTGCCAGCAGCCGGACAGGGGGCAACTATGGCTACACCTTC. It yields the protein CASSRTGGNYGYTF.

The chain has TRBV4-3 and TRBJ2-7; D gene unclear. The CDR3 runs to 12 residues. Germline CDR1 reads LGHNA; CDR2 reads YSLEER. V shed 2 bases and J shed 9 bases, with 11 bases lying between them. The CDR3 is CASSQHLGRQYF. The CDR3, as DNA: TGCGCCAGCAGCCAACACCTAGGCAGGCAGTACTTC.

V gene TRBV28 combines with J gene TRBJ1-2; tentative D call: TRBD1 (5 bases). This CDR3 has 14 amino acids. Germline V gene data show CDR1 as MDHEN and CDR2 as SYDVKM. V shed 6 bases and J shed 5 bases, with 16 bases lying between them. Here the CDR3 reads CASSRGTELYGYTF. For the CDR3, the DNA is TGTGCCAGCAGCCGTGGGACGGAATTATATGGCTACACCTTC.

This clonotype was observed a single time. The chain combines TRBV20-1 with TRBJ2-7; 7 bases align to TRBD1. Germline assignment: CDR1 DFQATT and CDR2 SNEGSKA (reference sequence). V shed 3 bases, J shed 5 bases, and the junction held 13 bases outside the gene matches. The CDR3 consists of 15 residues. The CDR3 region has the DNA TGCAGTGCTAGCCAGTCAGGGGGACAGAAAAACGAGCAGTACTTC. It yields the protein CSASQSGGQKNEQYF.

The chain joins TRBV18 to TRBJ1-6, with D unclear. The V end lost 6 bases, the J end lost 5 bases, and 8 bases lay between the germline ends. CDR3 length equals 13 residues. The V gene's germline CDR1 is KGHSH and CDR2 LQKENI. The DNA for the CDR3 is TGTGCCAGCTCGGAGTTGGATAATTCACCCCTCCACTTT. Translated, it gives CASSELDNSPLHF.

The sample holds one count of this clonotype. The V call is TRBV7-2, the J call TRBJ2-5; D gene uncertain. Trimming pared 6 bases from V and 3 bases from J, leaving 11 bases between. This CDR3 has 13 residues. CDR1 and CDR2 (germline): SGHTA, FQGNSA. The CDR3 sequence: CASSTVGKETQYF. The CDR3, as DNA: TGTGCCAGCAGTACAGTCGGTAAAGAGACCCAGTACTTC.

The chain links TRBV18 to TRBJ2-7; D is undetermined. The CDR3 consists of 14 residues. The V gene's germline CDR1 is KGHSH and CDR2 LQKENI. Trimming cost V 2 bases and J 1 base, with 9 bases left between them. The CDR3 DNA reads TGTGCCAGCTCACCAAGCCCCGATTCCTACGAGCAGTACTTC. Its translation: CASSPSPDSYEQYF.

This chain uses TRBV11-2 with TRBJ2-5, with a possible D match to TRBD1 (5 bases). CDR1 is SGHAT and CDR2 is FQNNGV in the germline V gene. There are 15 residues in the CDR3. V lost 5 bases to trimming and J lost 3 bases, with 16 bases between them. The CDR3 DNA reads TGTGCCAGCAGCAGACGGTCAGGGTCCGAAGAGACCCAGTACTTC. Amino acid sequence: CASSRRSGSEETQYF.

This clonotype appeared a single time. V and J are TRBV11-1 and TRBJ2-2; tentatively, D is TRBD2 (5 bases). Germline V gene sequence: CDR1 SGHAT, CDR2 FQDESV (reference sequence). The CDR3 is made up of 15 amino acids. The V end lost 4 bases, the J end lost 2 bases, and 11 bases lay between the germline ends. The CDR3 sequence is CASSSTDYNTGELFF. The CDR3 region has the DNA TGTGCCAGCAGCTCAACTGACTATAACACCGGGGAGCTGTTTTTT.

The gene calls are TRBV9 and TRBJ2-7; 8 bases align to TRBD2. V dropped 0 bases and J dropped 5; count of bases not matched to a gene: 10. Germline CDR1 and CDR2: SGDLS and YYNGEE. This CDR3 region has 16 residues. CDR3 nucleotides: TGTGCCAGCAGCGTAGGTCTAGCGGGCGAGGGCAACGAGCAGTACTTC. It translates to CASSVGLAGEGNEQYF. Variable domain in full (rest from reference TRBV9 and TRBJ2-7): DSGVTQTPKHLITATGQRVTLRCSPRSGDLSVYWYQQSLDQGLQFLIQYYNGEERAKGNILERFSAQQFPDLHSELNLSSLELGDSALYFCASSVGLAGEGNEQYFGPGTRLTVT.

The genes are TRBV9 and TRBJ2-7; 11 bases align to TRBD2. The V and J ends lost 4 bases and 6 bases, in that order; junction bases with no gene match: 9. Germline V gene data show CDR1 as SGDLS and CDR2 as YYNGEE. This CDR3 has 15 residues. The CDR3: CASSLSGTSGGEQYF. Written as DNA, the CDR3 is TGTGCCAGCAGCCTTAGTGGGACTAGCGGTGGCGAGCAGTACTTC. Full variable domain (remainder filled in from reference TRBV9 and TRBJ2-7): DSGVTQTPKHLITATGQRVTLRCSPRSGDLSVYWYQQSLDQGLQFLIQYYNGEERAKGNILERFSAQQFPDLHSELNLSSLELGDSALYFCASSLSGTSGGEQYFGPGTRLTVT.

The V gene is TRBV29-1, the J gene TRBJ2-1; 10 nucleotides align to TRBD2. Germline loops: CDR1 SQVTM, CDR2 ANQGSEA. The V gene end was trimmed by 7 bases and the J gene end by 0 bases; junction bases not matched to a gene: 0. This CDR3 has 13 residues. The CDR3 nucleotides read TGCAGCGGGACTAGCGGCTCCTACAATGAGCAGTTCTTC. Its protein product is CSGTSGSYNEQFF.